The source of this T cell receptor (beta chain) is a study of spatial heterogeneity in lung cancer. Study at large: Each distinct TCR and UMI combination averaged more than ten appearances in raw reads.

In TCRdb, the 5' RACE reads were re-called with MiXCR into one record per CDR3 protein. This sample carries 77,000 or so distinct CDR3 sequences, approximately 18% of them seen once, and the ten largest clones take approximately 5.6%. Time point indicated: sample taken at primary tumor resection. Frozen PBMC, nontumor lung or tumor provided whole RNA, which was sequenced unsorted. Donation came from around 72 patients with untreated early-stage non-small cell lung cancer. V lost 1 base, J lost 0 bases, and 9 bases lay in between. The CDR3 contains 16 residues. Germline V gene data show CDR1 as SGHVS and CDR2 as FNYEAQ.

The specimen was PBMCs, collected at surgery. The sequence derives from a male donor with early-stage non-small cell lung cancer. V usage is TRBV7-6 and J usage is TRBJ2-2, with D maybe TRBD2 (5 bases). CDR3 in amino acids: CASSLGLRANTGELFF. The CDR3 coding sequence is TGTGCCAGCAGCTTAGGACTACGCGCGAACACCGGGGAGCTGTTTTTT. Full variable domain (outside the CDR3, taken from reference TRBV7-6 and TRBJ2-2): GAGVSQSPRYKVTKRGQDVALRCDPISGHVSLYWYRQALGQGPEFLTYFNYEAQQDKSGLPNDRFSAERPEGSISTLTIQRTEQRDSAMYRCASSLGLRANTGELFFGEGSRLTVL.